Below are 10 T cell receptor beta chains sequenced from a single sample in a study of OX40 agonist ivuxolimab in advanced cancers. Receptor libraries were prepared by the immunoSEQ multiplex PCR assay. TCRdb's version of the immuneACCESS table is confined to in-frame rearrangements and falls short of the full clone set. An unresolved V gene accounts for under half of the shortfall where checked; the remainder is of unknown origin. Present in this sample are approximately 62,000 clones, 88% of which were seen just once. The ten most abundant clones make up roughly 5% of the sample. Sequenced here: CD4+ or CD8+ T cells sorted from blood, sampled in a trial of the OX40 agonist ivuxolimab. The receptors were gathered from an adult with an advanced solid tumor such as melanoma, head and neck, liver or kidney cancer.

The rearrangement uses TRBV4-2 and TRBJ1-6; the match to TRBD1 covers 7 bases. The CDR3 runs to 15 residues. The germline gives CDR1 LGHNA, CDR2 YNFKEQ. J lost 7 bases, V lost 5 bases, and 8 bases had no gene match. In nucleotides, the CDR3 is TGTGCCAGCAGCTACCCGGGACAGACGAATTCACCCCTCCACTTT. This codes for CASSYPGQTNSPLHF.

The chain has TRBV9 and TRBJ2-7; tentatively, D is TRBD2 (5 bases). The CDR3 consists of 16 residues. The germline gives CDR1 SGDLS, CDR2 YYNGEE. V was cut by 0 bases and J by 2 bases, with 15 bases left in between. CDR3 sequence (DNA): TGTGCCAGCAGCGTAGAATCCGGGGTGGGAGCCTACGAGCAGTACTTC. Translation: CASSVESGVGAYEQYF. Complete variable domain (other parts from reference TRBV9 and TRBJ2-7): DSGVTQTPKHLITATGQRVTLRCSPRSGDLSVYWYQQSLDQGLQFLIQYYNGEERAKGNILERFSAQQFPDLHSELNLSSLELGDSALYFCASSVESGVGAYEQYFGPGTRLTVT.

The rearrangement joins TRBV19 to TRBJ1-5, with 8 bases matching TRBD1. This CDR3 is built from 15 residues. Germline V CDR1 and CDR2: LNHDA, SQIVND (reference sequence). With 5 bases clipped from V and 5 bases from J, the junction kept 8 bases outside the gene matches. In nucleotides, the CDR3 is TGTGCCAGTAGTGTCGTTGTGACAGGGGATCAGCCCCAGCATTTT. It codes for CASSVVVTGDQPQHF.

V is TRBV5-1 and J is TRBJ1-1, with D possibly being TRBD1 (6 bases). The CDR3 length is 15 residues. Germline V gene sequence: CDR1 SGHRS, CDR2 YFSETQ. Trimming removed 4 bases from V and 0 bases from J, with 13 bases in between. The CDR3 bases are TGCGCCAGCAGCCCCTGGACAGAGATGAACACTGAAGCTTTCTTT. Amino acid sequence: CASSPWTEMNTEAFF.

The V call is TRBV10-1, the J call TRBJ2-5; 7 bases line up with TRBD2. This CDR3 is 16 amino acids long. Germline assignment: CDR1 WNHNN and CDR2 SYGVQD (reference sequence). The V and J ends lost 4 bases and 2 bases, in that order; junction bases with no gene match: 10. DNA of the CDR3: TGCGCCAGCAGTGTACTCCTTCCGGGGGGACAAGAGACCCAGTACTTC. Its protein product is CASSVLLPGGQETQYF.

This CDR3 is CASSPTTGVNTEAFF. The CDR3 DNA is TGCGCCAGCAGCCCGACGACAGGCGTGAACACTGAAGCTTTCTTT. V and J are TRBV5-1 and TRBJ1-1; possible D gene TRBD1, 6 bases. The CDR3 length is 15 residues. Germline CDR1 reads SGHRS; CDR2 reads YFSETQ. Deletions cut 4 bases from V and 0 bases from J, with 13 bases between.

The rearrangement joins TRBV6-1 to TRBJ2-1; D not certain. There are 15 residues in the CDR3. Germline CDR1 MNHNS, CDR2 SASEGT. V lost 4 bases, J lost 0 bases, and 10 bases lay in between. The CDR3 DNA is TGTGCCAGCAGTGTTTCGGGTTACTCCTACAATGAGCAGTTCTTC. Protein: CASSVSGYSYNEQFF.

The rearrangement uses TRBV6-6 and TRBJ2-2, with no clear D. V was pared by 2 bases and J by 0 bases, with 4 bases between. This CDR3 is built from 14 residues. Per germline, CDR1 MNHNY and CDR2 SVGAGI (reference sequence). The CDR3 region is CASSYESNTGELFF. CDR3 nucleotides: TGTGCCAGCAGTTACGAGTCGAACACCGGGGAGCTGTTTTTT.

The V gene is TRBV29-1, the J gene TRBJ2-7; D possibly uses TRBD1 or TRBD2 (5 bases each). This CDR3 contains 13 residues. V was shortened by 4 bases and J by 2 bases, with 12 bases between the two germline ends. Germline V gives CDR1 SQVTM, CDR2 ANQGSEA. The CDR3 loop reads CSVVPRGAYEQYF. CDR3 nucleotide sequence: TGCAGCGTTGTGCCGAGAGGGGCCTACGAGCAGTACTTC.

The chain uses TRBV5-1 and TRBJ2-3; no clear D gene. Germline CDR1 SGHRS, CDR2 YFSETQ. V dropped 0 bases and J dropped 0 bases, with 5 bases sitting between them. The CDR3 runs 14 residues. CDR3 nucleotide sequence: TGCGCCAGCAGCTTGGCACCGAGCACAGATACGCAGTATTTT. It yields the protein CASSLAPSTDTQYF.